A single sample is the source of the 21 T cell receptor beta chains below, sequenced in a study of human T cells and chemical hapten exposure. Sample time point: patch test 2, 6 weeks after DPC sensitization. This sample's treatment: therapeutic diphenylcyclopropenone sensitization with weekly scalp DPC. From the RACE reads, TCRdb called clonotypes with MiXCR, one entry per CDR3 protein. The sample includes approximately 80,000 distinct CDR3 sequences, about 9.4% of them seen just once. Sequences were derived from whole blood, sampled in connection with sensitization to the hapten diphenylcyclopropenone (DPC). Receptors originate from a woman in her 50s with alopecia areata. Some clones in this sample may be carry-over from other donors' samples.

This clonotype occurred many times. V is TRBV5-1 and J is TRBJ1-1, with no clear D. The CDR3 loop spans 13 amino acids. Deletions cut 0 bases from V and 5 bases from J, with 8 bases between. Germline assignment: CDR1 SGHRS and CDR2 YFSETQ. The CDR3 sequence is CASSLEAQTEAFF. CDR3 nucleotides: TGCGCCAGCAGCTTGGAGGCCCAAACTGAAGCTTTCTTT.

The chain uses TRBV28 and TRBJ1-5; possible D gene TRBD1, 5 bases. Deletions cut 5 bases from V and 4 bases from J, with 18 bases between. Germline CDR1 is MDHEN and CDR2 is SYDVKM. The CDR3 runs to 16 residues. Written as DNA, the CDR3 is TGTGCCAGCAGTACCAGAGCAGGGAGTCGGAATCAGCCCCAGCATTTT. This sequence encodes CASSTRAGSRNQPQHF.

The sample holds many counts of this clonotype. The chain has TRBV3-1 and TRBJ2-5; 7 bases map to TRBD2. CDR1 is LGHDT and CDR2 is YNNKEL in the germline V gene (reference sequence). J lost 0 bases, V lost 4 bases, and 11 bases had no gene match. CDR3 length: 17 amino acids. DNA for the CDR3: TGTGCCAGCAGCCTGAAGAAGTCTAGCGGATACCAAGAGACCCAGTACTTC. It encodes CASSLKKSSGYQETQYF.

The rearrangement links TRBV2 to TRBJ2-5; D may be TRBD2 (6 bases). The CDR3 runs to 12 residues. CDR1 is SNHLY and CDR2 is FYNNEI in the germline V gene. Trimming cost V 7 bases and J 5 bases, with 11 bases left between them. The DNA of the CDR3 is TGTGCCAGCAAGGGTCGGGGGGAGACCCAGTACTTC. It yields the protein CASKGRGETQYF. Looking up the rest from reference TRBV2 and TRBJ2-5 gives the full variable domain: EPEVTQTPSHQVTQMGQEVILRCVPISNHLYFYWYRQILGQKVEFLVSFYNNEISEKSEIFDDQFSVERPDGSNFTLKIRSTKLEDSAMYFCASKGRGETQYFGPGTRLLVL.

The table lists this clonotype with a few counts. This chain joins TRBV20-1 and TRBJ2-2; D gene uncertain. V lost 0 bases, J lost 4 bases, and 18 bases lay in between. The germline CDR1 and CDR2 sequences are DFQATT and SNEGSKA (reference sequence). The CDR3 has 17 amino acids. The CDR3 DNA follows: TGCAGTGCTAGAGATATCGACCCGTCCAAGAGCACCGGGGAGCTGTTTTTT. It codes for CSARDIDPSKSTGELFF.

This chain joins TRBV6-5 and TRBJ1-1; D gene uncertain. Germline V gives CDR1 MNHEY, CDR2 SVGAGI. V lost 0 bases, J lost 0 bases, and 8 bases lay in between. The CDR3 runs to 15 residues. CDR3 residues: CASSYSIRLNTEAFF. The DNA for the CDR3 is TGTGCCAGCAGTTACTCGATTCGTTTGAACACTGAAGCTTTCTTT.

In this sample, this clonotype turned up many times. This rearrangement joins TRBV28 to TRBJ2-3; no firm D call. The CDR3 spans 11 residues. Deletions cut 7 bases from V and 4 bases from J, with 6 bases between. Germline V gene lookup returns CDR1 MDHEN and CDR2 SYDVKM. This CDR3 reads CASIHADTQYF. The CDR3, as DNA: TGTGCCAGCATCCATGCAGATACGCAGTATTTT.

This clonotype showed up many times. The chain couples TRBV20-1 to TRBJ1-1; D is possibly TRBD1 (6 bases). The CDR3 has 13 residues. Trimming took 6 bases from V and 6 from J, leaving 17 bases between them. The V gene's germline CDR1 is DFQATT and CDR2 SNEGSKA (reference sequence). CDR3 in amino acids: CSATTGKRAEAFF. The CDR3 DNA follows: TGCAGTGCAACCACAGGGAAACGCGCTGAAGCTTTCTTT.

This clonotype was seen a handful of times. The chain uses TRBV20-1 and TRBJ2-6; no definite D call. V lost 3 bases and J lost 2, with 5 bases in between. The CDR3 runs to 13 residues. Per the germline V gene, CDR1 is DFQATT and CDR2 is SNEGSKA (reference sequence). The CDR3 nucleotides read TGCAGTGCTAGGCCGCCTGGGGCCAACGTCCTGACTTTC. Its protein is CSARPPGANVLTF.

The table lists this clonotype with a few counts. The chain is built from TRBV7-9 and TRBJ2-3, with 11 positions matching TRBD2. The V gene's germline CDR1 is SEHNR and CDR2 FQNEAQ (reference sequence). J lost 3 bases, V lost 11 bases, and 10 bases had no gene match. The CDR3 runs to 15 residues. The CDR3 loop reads CAADGTSGLTDTQYF. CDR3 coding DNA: TGTGCCGCGGACGGGACTAGCGGATTAACAGATACGCAGTATTTT.

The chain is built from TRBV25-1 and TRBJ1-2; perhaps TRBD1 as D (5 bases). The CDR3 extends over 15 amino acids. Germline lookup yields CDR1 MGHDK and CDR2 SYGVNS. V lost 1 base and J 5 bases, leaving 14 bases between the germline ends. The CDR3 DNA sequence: TGTGCCAGCAGTGAATTCCCCCAGGGCAAATATGGCTACACCTTC. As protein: CASSEFPQGKYGYTF.

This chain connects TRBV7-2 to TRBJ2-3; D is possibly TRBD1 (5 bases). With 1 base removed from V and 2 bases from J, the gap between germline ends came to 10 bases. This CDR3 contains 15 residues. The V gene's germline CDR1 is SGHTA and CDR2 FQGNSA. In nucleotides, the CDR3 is TGTGCCAGCAGCTTAGTGGTGGGGCACACAGATACGCAGTATTTT. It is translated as CASSLVVGHTDTQYF.

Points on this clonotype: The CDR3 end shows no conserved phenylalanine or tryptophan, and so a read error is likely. The chain's CDR3 is CASSLEFNSPLHY. In nucleotides, the CDR3 is TGTGCCAGCAGCTTAGAATTCAATTCACCCCTCCACTAT. This chain joins TRBV11-2 and TRBJ1-6; D is unresolved. Trimming shortened V by 0 bases and J by 7 bases, and 4 bases separated the two germline ends. This CDR3 has 13 residues. The V gene's germline CDR1 is SGHAT and CDR2 FQNNGV.

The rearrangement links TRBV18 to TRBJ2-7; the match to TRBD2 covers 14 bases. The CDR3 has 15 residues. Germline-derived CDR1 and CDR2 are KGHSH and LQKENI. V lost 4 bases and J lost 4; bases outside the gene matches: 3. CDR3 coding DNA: TGTGCCAGCTCACTTCGGACTAGCGGGAGGTACGAGCAGTACTTC. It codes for CASSLRTSGRYEQYF.

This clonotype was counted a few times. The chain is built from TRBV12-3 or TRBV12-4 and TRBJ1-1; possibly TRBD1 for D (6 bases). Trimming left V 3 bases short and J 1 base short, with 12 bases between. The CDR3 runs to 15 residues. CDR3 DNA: TGTGCCAGCAGTTTGTCACGGGGGGCGAACACTGAAGCTTTCTTT. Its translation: CASSLSRGANTEAFF.

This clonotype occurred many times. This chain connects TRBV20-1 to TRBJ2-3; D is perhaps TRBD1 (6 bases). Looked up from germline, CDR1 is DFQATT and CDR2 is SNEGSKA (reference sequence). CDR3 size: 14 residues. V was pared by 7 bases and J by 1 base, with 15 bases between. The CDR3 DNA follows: TGCAGTGGGGGGCCGAGAGGGGGCACAGATACGCAGTATTTT. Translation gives CSGGPRGGTDTQYF.

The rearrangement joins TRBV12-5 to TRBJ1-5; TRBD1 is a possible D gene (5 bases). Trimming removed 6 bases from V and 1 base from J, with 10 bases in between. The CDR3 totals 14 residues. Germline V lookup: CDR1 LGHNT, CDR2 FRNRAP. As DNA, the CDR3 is TGTGCTAGTGGAGCGGACACGAGCAATCAGCCCCAGCATTTT. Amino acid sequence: CASGADTSNQPQHF.

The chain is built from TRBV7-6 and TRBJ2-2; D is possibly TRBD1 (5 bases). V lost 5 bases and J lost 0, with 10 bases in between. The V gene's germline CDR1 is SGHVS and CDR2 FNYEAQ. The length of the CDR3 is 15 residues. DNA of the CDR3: TGTGCCAGCAGCCGAGGACAAGCGAACACCGGGGAGCTGTTTTTT. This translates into CASSRGQANTGELFF.

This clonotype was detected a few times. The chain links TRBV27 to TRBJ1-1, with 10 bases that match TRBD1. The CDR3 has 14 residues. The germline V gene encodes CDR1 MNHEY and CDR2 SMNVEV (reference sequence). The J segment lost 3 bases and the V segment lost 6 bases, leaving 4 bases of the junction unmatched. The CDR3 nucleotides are TGTGCCAGCAGCACGGGACAGGGGTACACTGAAGCTTTCTTT. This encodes CASSTGQGYTEAFF.

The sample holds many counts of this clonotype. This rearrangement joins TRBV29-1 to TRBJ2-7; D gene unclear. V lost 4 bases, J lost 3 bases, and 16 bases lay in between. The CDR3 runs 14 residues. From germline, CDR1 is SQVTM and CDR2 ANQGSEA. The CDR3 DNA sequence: TGCAGCGTTGCAATCCCGACAAGATTCTACGAGCAGTACTTC. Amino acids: CSVAIPTRFYEQYF.

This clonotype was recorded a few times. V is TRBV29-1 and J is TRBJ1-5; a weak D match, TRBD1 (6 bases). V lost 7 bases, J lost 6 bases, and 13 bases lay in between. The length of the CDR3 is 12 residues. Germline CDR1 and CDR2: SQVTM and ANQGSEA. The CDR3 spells CSGGGAGQPQHF. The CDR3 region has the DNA TGCAGCGGCGGGGGCGCCGGTCAGCCCCAGCATTTT.